A selection of T cell receptor beta chains follows, all from one sample in a study of T-cell reconstitution after alpha-beta-depleted transplantation in children. TCRdb re-derived calls from the PCR reads in MiXCR, one entry per CDR3 protein. The sample carries 98,000 or so distinct CDR3 sequences, 20% to 30% recorded once. This specimen consisted of PBMCs, obtained before TCRalphabeta/CD19-depleted stem cell transplant. These receptors were collected from a boy aged 2-9 years with acute lymphoblastic leukemia, due to receive a stem cell transplant. CDR3s include the opening cysteine and the closing phenylalanine or tryptophan. Only some rows state a clone size, as once, few, many or a class for expanded clones.

v_call: TRBV6-2/TRBV6-3; j_call: TRBJ2-5; clone_size: .; cdr3_length: 14; cdr3_aa: CASSNAMDGETQYF
v_call: TRBV4-3; j_call: TRBJ1-1; clone_size: .; cdr3_length: 15; cdr3_aa: CASSQVGQRETEAFF
v_call: TRBV20-1; j_call: TRBJ2-5; clone_size: many; cdr3_length: 15; cdr3_aa: CSASLTSGGSETQYF
v_call: TRBV7-9; j_call: TRBJ2-3; clone_size: few; cdr3_length: 14; cdr3_aa: CASSLGPLIETQYF
v_call: TRBV5-8; j_call: TRBJ2-2; clone_size: .; cdr3_length: 15; cdr3_aa: CASSWTGLPTGELFF
v_call: TRBV28; j_call: TRBJ2-3; clone_size: few; cdr3_length: 11; cdr3_aa: CACLTADTQYF
v_call: TRBV10-2; j_call: TRBJ2-5; clone_size: .; cdr3_length: 13; cdr3_aa: CASSETVQETQYF
v_call: TRBV28; j_call: TRBJ2-4; clone_size: .; cdr3_length: 17; cdr3_aa: CASSSNAGTGPQNIQYF
v_call: TRBV7-2; j_call: TRBJ1-1; clone_size: .; cdr3_length: 14; cdr3_aa: CASSNTPQGTEAFF
v_call: TRBV6-1; j_call: TRBJ1-3; clone_size: .; cdr3_length: 14; cdr3_aa: CASSRGQRGNTIYF
v_call: TRBV20-1; j_call: TRBJ1-6; clone_size: .; cdr3_length: 17; cdr3_aa: CSAREAGSSSYNSPLHF
v_call: TRBV12-3/TRBV12-4; j_call: TRBJ1-1; clone_size: few; cdr3_length: 12; cdr3_aa: CASSLTGTEAFF
v_call: TRBV7-9; j_call: TRBJ2-3; clone_size: few; cdr3_length: 16; cdr3_aa: CASSSDSGGAPDTQYF
v_call: TRBV20-1; j_call: TRBJ2-7; clone_size: few; cdr3_length: 13; cdr3_aa: CSARFQGAGEQYF
v_call: TRBV7-9; j_call: TRBJ2-7; clone_size: many; cdr3_length: 15; cdr3_aa: CASSLVTGGLDEQYF
v_call: TRBV20-1; j_call: TRBJ2-5; clone_size: few; cdr3_length: 14; cdr3_aa: CSADVDSNQETQYF
v_call: TRBV11-2; j_call: TRBJ2-2; clone_size: .; cdr3_length: 14; cdr3_aa: CASSLNLGTGELFF
v_call: TRBV20-1; j_call: TRBJ2-7; clone_size: .; cdr3_length: 14; cdr3_aa: CSASHGTSRHEQYF
v_call: TRBV11-2; j_call: TRBJ2-7; clone_size: .; cdr3_length: 13; cdr3_aa: CASRGQGDDEQYF
v_call: TRBV28; j_call: TRBJ1-3; clone_size: once; cdr3_length: 13; cdr3_aa: CAVGRDSGNTIYF
v_call: TRBV4-1; j_call: TRBJ2-2; clone_size: .; cdr3_length: 15; cdr3_aa: CASSQVPGVVGELFF
v_call: TRBV5-1; j_call: TRBJ2-7; clone_size: few; cdr3_length: 13; cdr3_aa: CASSPGPSETGYF
v_call: TRBV6-1; j_call: TRBJ2-5; clone_size: .; cdr3_length: 16; cdr3_aa: CASIRMPSGVQETQYF
v_call: TRBV7-8; j_call: TRBJ1-5; clone_size: few; cdr3_length: 18; cdr3_aa: CASSLASLTRASNQPQHF
v_call: TRBV6-5; j_call: TRBJ2-4; clone_size: many; cdr3_length: 14; cdr3_aa: CASSYGVAKNIQYF
v_call: TRBV7-2; j_call: TRBJ2-7; clone_size: .; cdr3_length: 16; cdr3_aa: CASSDPPVADRSEQYF
v_call: TRBV7-2; j_call: TRBJ2-3; clone_size: few; cdr3_length: 16; cdr3_aa: CASSLVLSGITDTQYF
v_call: TRBV7-2; j_call: TRBJ2-3; clone_size: few; cdr3_length: 15; cdr3_aa: CASSPRRVATDTQYF
v_call: TRBV15; j_call: TRBJ1-2; clone_size: many; cdr3_length: 18; cdr3_aa: CATSSEDGTDLRGYGYTF
v_call: TRBV5-5; j_call: TRBJ2-1; clone_size: .; cdr3_length: 15; cdr3_aa: CASIPGLSRREEQFF
v_call: TRBV20-1; j_call: TRBJ2-1; clone_size: few; cdr3_length: 12; cdr3_aa: CSARDQNNEQFF
v_call: TRBV20-1; j_call: TRBJ2-2; clone_size: .; cdr3_length: 14; cdr3_aa: CSAKYRGDTGELFF
v_call: TRBV28; j_call: TRBJ2-1; clone_size: many; cdr3_length: 14; cdr3_aa: CASIRRASYNEQFF
v_call: TRBV3-1; j_call: TRBJ2-2; clone_size: few; cdr3_length: 14; cdr3_aa: CASSPEVPPGELFF
v_call: TRBV7-2; j_call: TRBJ2-7; clone_size: few; cdr3_length: 12; cdr3_aa: CASSLRAEKQYF
v_call: TRBV7-3; j_call: TRBJ2-2; clone_size: .; cdr3_length: 15; cdr3_aa: CASSSTPQGTGELFF
v_call: TRBV19; j_call: TRBJ1-1; clone_size: .; cdr3_length: 12; cdr3_aa: CASSIGGVEAFF
v_call: TRBV12-3/TRBV12-4; j_call: TRBJ1-1; clone_size: many; cdr3_length: 14; cdr3_aa: CASSPGQLNTEAFF